Below are 17 T cell receptor beta chains sequenced from a single sample in a study of synovial regulatory T cells in juvenile arthritis. The repertoire was sequenced with immunoSEQ multiplex PCR; TCRdb's copy has only in-frame clones and lacks some. Listed are 5,000 to 8,000 clones; roughly 0.57% falls within the top ten. Sequencing was done on a sample of Treg cells from blood. Subset defined: remaining (HLA-DR-negative) circulating blood Treg cells. These TCRs come from a donor aged 2 to 35 with juvenile idiopathic arthritis.

The chain uses TRBV20-1 and TRBJ2-7; TCRdb proposes TRBD2, but this gene call is untestable without DNA. This CDR3 is built from 11 residues. The DNA sequence is not available. Germline V lookup: CDR1 DFQATT, CDR2 SNEGSKA (reference sequence). CDR3 amino acids: CSAGSSYEQYF.

The chain is built from TRBV5-1 and TRBJ1-6; TCRdb's D gene call, TRBD1, goes unchecked for lack of DNA. Germline CDR1 reads SGHRS; CDR2 reads YFSETQ. The CDR3 totals 16 residues. The DNA is unrecorded. The CDR3 protein is CASSELTGLYNSPLHF.

J is TRBJ2-5 and V is TRBV9. This CDR3 is built from 15 residues. DNA was not recorded. The V gene's germline CDR1 is SGDLS and CDR2 YYNGEE. The CDR3 is CASSLAGASQGAQYF.

The chain has TRBV18 and TRBJ2-1; no DNA is available, so the TRBD2 call from TCRdb remains unchecked. The germline gives CDR1 KGHSH, CDR2 LQKENI. The length of the CDR3 is 13 residues. No DNA sequence is on record. CDR3 sequence: CASSPGGYNEQFF.

This clone is labeled medium-sized based on frequency. V usage is TRBV18 and J usage is TRBJ1-2; TCRdb selects TRBD1, and the lack of DNA leaves this call unchecked. CDR3 length: 14 amino acids. No DNA is given. Looked up from germline, CDR1 is KGHSH and CDR2 is LQKENI. CDR3 protein: CASSLVGTVYGYTF.

The rearrangement joins TRBV7-6 to TRBJ1-2; TCRdb outputs TRBD1, but without DNA this stays unchecked. The CDR3 loop spans 12 amino acids. DNA is not recorded here. The germline V gene has CDR1 SGHVS and CDR2 FNYEAQ. The CDR3 reads CASGTGPYGYTF.

The chain links TRBV7-2 to TRBJ2-7; TCRdb designates TRBD2, a call that cannot be tested without DNA. This CDR3 has 13 residues. No DNA has been recorded. The germline V gene encodes CDR1 SGHTA and CDR2 FQGNSA. The CDR3 region is CASSWGLAGEQYF.

The chain links TRBV28 to TRBJ2-1; TCRdb reports TRBD2, a call that lacks DNA to check it against. Germline assignment: CDR1 MDHEN and CDR2 SYDVKM. The CDR3 has 16 amino acids. No DNA appears here. The CDR3 loop is CASSPRRWAGVSEQFF.

The V and J genes are TRBV11-3 and TRBJ2-7; with no DNA, the TCRdb D assignment of TRBD2 cannot be verified. Per the germline V gene, CDR1 is SGHNT and CDR2 is YENEEA. The CDR3 spans 12 residues. Nucleotide data are not available. The CDR3 here is CASSNTSGVQYF.

This rearrangement joins TRBV7-9 to TRBJ1-2; the D call of TRBD1 rests on TCRdb alone, since no DNA is present to check it. This CDR3 comprises 15 residues. Nucleotide data are not available. Germline V gene sequence: CDR1 SEHNR, CDR2 FQNEAQ (reference sequence). CDR3: CASRLTGEANYGYTF.

The chain is built from TRBV19 and TRBJ1-6. The V gene's germline CDR1 is LNHDA and CDR2 SQIVND (reference sequence). CDR3 length: 18 residues. No DNA is listed. CDR3 sequence reads: CASRRSGVRRSYNSPLHF. Combining the CDR3 with reference TRBV19 and TRBJ1-6 gives the whole variable domain DGGITQSPKYLFRKEGQNVTLSCEQNLNHDAMYWYRQDPGQGLRLIYYSQIVNDFQKGDIAEGYSVSREKKESFPLTVTSAQKNPTAFYLCASRRSGVRRSYNSPLHFGNGTRLTVT.

V and J are TRBV11-3 and TRBJ1-1. The germline CDR1 and CDR2 sequences are SGHNT and YENEEA. The CDR3 runs 13 residues. DNA was not recorded. Here the CDR3 reads CASSFLRGSEAFF.

The rearrangement uses TRBV2 and TRBJ2-6. The length of the CDR3 is 15 residues. No DNA is given. Germline V gene data show CDR1 as SNHLY and CDR2 as FYNNEI. This CDR3 is CASSPGAFGANVLTF. Drawing the rest from reference TRBV2 and TRBJ2-6, the complete variable domain is EPEVTQTPSHQVTQMGQEVILRCVPISNHLYFYWYRQILGQKVEFLVSFYNNEISEKSEIFDDQFSVERPDGSNFTLKIRSTKLEDSAMYFCASSPGAFGANVLTFGAGSRLTVL.

The chain couples TRBV10-3 to TRBJ1-2. The CDR3 is 17 amino acids. No nucleotide data were recorded. Per the germline V gene, CDR1 is ENHRY and CDR2 is SYGVKD. The CDR3 here is CAIRSAPTNPGRNGYTF.

This chain joins TRBV5-1 and TRBJ1-4. This CDR3 has 13 residues. The DNA is not on file. CDR1 is SGHRS and CDR2 is YFSETQ in the germline V gene. The CDR3: CASTGDLNEKLFF. Complete variable domain (other parts from reference TRBV5-1 and TRBJ1-4): KAGVTQTPRYLIKTRGQQVTLSCSPISGHRSVSWYQQTPGQGLQFLFEYFSETQRNKGNFPGRFSGRQFSNSRSEMNVSTLELGDSALYLCASTGDLNEKLFFGSGTQLSVL.

CDR3 loop: CASSPPVSTEAFF. The V gene is TRBV18, the J gene TRBJ1-1; the D call from TCRdb, TRBD1, cannot be confirmed without DNA. The CDR3 is made up of 13 amino acids. No DNA has been recorded. CDR1 is KGHSH and CDR2 is LQKENI in the germline V gene.

The genes are TRBV6-8 and TRBJ2-3; as DNA is missing, the TRBD2 call by TCRdb cannot be tested. This CDR3 contains 21 residues. No DNA is listed. Germline CDR1 and CDR2: MNHGY and SAAAGT. The chain's CDR3 is CASSYNQGQRGVNFSTDTQYF.